This TCR beta chain comes out of a study of CD8+ T cells in alopecia areata. Across the study: Treated patients were given oral tofacitinib, which was dosed at 5 to 10 mg twice daily. General observations from the study: Across lesional scalp, and particularly alopecia totalis/universalis, clonality surpassed that of normal scalp. Scalp sample data also include resident alphabeta T cells from normal skin.

With regard to this clone: The target antigen is unknown.

V dropped 6 bases and J dropped 4; count of bases not matched to a gene: 3. Germline lookup yields CDR1 SQVTM and CDR2 ANQGSEA. The CDR3 spans 12 residues. Extracted from the samples, RNA was reverse transcribed into cDNA to serve as the sequencing template. Clones were sequenced by immunoSEQ multiplex PCR, and TCRdb holds only the in-frame ones, with some missing. This table holds 120,000 or so clones, roughly two fifths found once. Sequencing input: CD4+ T cells sorted from blood. V is TRBV29-1 and J is TRBJ1-1; TRBD1 aligns across 9 bases. This receptor was obtained from a human donor with alopecia areata. CDR3 sequence: CSVWGQGTEAFF. The CDR3 DNA sequence: TGCAGCGTCTGGGGACAGGGCACTGAAGCTTTCTTT.